Following are 18 T cell receptor beta chains from one sample sequenced in a study of cytomegalovirus exposure and HLA in healthy donors. PCR was performed using 60 Vbeta and 13 Jbeta primers. TCRdb keeps only in-frame clones here, not all; method: immunoSEQ multiplex PCR. This table has roughly 90,000 clones, about 73% appearing once. The sequenced sample was PBMCs. The receptors shown here come from a woman in her thirties or forties in good health and CMV-seropositive.

The chain links TRBV5-1 to TRBJ2-3; 7 nucleotides agree with TRBD2. CDR3 length equals 14 residues. Per the germline V gene, CDR1 is SGHRS and CDR2 is YFSETQ. Germline trimming cut 4 bases from V and 2 bases from J; bases unmatched to any gene: 4. CDR3 DNA sequence: TGCGCCAGCAGCCTGGGGACTAACACAGATACGCAGTATTTT. Amino acid sequence: CASSLGTNTDTQYF.

J is TRBJ1-1 and V is TRBV11-3; D remains unclear. Trimming left V 5 bases short and J 2 bases short, with 9 bases between. The CDR3 has 13 residues. From germline, CDR1 is SGHNT and CDR2 YENEEA. In nucleotides, the CDR3 is TGTGCCAGCAGCCCCCCACAAAACACTGAAGCTTTCTTT. It specifies CASSPPQNTEAFF.

The sample holds a few counts of this clone. CDR3 DNA: TGTGCCAGCAGCTTCCATCAGGGTACCACTGAAGCTTTCTTT. Translating gives CASSFHQGTTEAFF. This chain uses TRBV11-2 with TRBJ1-1, with D tentatively TRBD1 (5 bases). The V and J ends lost 3 bases and 4 bases respectively, with 12 bases between them. The CDR3 totals 14 residues. Germline lookup yields CDR1 SGHAT and CDR2 FQNNGV.

This clone has only a few counts. The chain employs TRBV9 and TRBJ1-1; TRBD1 matches 8 bases. The CDR3 contains 14 residues. The germline V gene has CDR1 SGDLS and CDR2 YYNGEE. With 1 base clipped from V and 4 bases from J, the junction kept 3 bases outside the gene matches. CDR3 loop: CASSVQGAVTEAFF. In DNA form, the CDR3 reads TGTGCCAGCAGCGTACAGGGGGCAGTCACTGAAGCTTTCTTT.

The chain recombines TRBV29-1 with TRBJ2-1; D unresolved. Trimming removed 3 bases at V and 1 base at J, with 10 bases between. The CDR3 contains 14 residues. Germline loops: CDR1 SQVTM, CDR2 ANQGSEA. The CDR3 DNA is TGCAGCGTTGATGGCAGGTTTTCCTACAATGAGCAGTTCTTC. Translation gives CSVDGRFSYNEQFF.

The gene calls are TRBV5-6 and TRBJ1-4; no definite D call. The CDR3 covers 16 residues. V gave up 5 bases and J gave up 6 bases, with 20 bases separating them. Germline-derived CDR1 and CDR2 are SGHDT and YYEEEE. In DNA, the CDR3 is TGTGCCAGCAGTACCGGGCCACGTGGAGCGGATGAAAAACTGTTTTTT. It yields the protein CASSTGPRGADEKLFF. The full variable domain, completed using reference TRBV5-6 and TRBJ1-4, is DAGVTQSPTHLIKTRGQQVTLRCSPKSGHDTVSWYQQALGQGPQFIFQYYEEEERQRGNFPDRFSGHQFPNYSSELNVNALLLGDSALYLCASSTGPRGADEKLFFGSGTQLSVL.

This clone was seen a few times. The V gene is TRBV5-1, the J gene TRBJ2-7, with 9 bases fitting TRBD1. V lost 4 bases, J lost 4 bases, and 9 bases stayed unmatched. Germline CDR1 SGHRS, CDR2 YFSETQ. The CDR3 totals 15 residues. CDR3 nucleotides: TGCGCCAGCAGCCTTGGGACAGGGTATTGGTACGAGCAGTACTTC. Translating it yields CASSLGTGYWYEQYF. Full variable domain (outside the CDR3, taken from reference TRBV5-1 and TRBJ2-7): KAGVTQTPRYLIKTRGQQVTLSCSPISGHRSVSWYQQTPGQGLQFLFEYFSETQRNKGNFPGRFSGRQFSNSRSEMNVSTLELGDSALYLCASSLGTGYWYEQYFGPGTRLTVT.

The V gene is TRBV29-1, the J gene TRBJ2-7, with 9 nucleotides matching TRBD1. CDR3 size: 14 residues. V was clipped by 4 bases and J by 1 base; unmatched bases: 5. Germline assignment: CDR1 SQVTM and CDR2 ANQGSEA. CDR3 sequence reads: CSVARGQGSYEQYF. In DNA form, the CDR3 reads TGCAGCGTTGCCCGCGGACAGGGGTCCTACGAGCAGTACTTC.

The gene calls are TRBV21-1 and TRBJ2-4; TRBD2 reflects the table's D call only, with no check against the DNA. TRBV21-1 is listed as a pseudogene. The CDR3 length is 12 residues. This CDR3 reads CASSGIRDIQYF. In DNA form, the CDR3 reads TGTGCCAGCAGTGGTATCCGGGACATTCAGTACTTC.

This rearrangement joins TRBV7-2 to TRBJ1-5; 7 bases line up with TRBD1. The CDR3 sequence is 13 residues long. The germline gives CDR1 SGHTA, CDR2 FQGNSA. The V and J ends lost 5 bases and 6 bases, in that order; junction bases with no gene match: 4. As DNA, the CDR3 is TGTGCCAGCAGCCCAGGGGGAGCTCAGCCCCAGCATTTT. Its protein is CASSPGGAQPQHF. Together with reference TRBV7-2 and TRBJ1-5, the CDR3 gives the full variable domain: GAGVSQSPSNKVTEKGKDVELRCDPISGHTALYWYRQSLGQGLEFLIYFQGNSAPDKSGLPSDRFSAERTGGSVSTLTIQRTQQEDSAVYLCASSPGGAQPQHFGDGTRLSIL.

V and J are TRBV9 and TRBJ1-2; D possibly corresponds to TRBD1 (6 bases). With 0 bases removed from V and 7 bases from J, the gap between germline ends came to 13 bases. Per germline, CDR1 SGDLS and CDR2 YYNGEE. CDR3 length: 14 residues. The CDR3 loop reads CASSVGNRVSGYTF. CDR3 nucleotide sequence: TGTGCCAGCAGCGTAGGTAACAGGGTCAGTGGCTACACCTTC.

The chain has TRBV5-1 and TRBJ1-6; no definite D call. This CDR3 has 16 amino acids. CDR1 and CDR2 (germline): SGHRS, YFSETQ. The germline V and J ends were trimmed by 4 bases and 10 bases, with 21 bases remaining between them. CDR3 protein: CASSLGGNGMQSPLHF. As DNA, the CDR3 is TGCGCCAGCAGCCTTGGAGGGAACGGAATGCAATCACCCCTCCACTTT.

The sample holds a few counts of this clone. The rearrangement joins TRBV9 to TRBJ1-1; the D gene is possibly TRBD1 (5 bases). The germline V gene has CDR1 SGDLS and CDR2 YYNGEE. Trimming stripped 4 bases from V and 1 base from J, with 11 bases between. The CDR3 length is 14 residues. The chain's CDR3 is CASSPLGGNTEAFF. The DNA for the CDR3 is TGTGCCAGCAGCCCCCTCGGGGGGAACACTGAAGCTTTCTTT.

The chain combines TRBV7-9 with TRBJ2-7, with 7 bases that match TRBD1. This CDR3 is built from 16 residues. After removal of 1 base from V and 1 base from J, the junction contained 7 bases not matched to a gene. Per germline, CDR1 SEHNR and CDR2 FQNEAQ (reference sequence). The CDR3 DNA reads TGTGCCAGCAGCTTAGTAAGGGGGCAAGGGTCCTACGAGCAGTACTTC. This sequence encodes CASSLVRGQGSYEQYF.

The chain recombines TRBV6-5 with TRBJ2-1, with 8 bases identical to TRBD1. The germline CDR1 and CDR2 sequences are MNHEY and SVGAGI. The CDR3 is 16 residues long. After removal of 2 bases from V and 5 bases from J, the junction contained 8 bases not matched to a gene. The CDR3 nucleotides read TGTGCCAGCAGTTACCCCACCGGACAGGGAAACAATGAGCAGTTCTTC. Translating it yields CASSYPTGQGNNEQFF.

For the CDR3, the DNA is TGTGCCAGCAGAGGGACAGGGGGCGTTCAGCCCCAGCATTTT. It codes for CASRGTGGVQPQHF. This sequence joins TRBV27 and TRBJ1-5, with TRBD1 matching 12 bases. V shed 6 bases and J 6 bases; nucleotides not matched to a gene: 3. Looked up from germline, CDR1 is MNHEY and CDR2 is SMNVEV (reference sequence). The CDR3 is 14 amino acids.

In its sample, this clone was seen a few times. The rearrangement links TRBV7-2 to TRBJ2-5, with 8 bases fitting TRBD1. Germline V lookup: CDR1 SGHTA, CDR2 FQGNSA. The CDR3 loop spans 14 amino acids. V lost 4 bases and J lost 4; bases outside the gene matches: 5. DNA for the CDR3: TGTGCCAGCAGCTGGACAGGGCCCATAGAGACCCAGTACTTC. This translates into CASSWTGPIETQYF.

The gene calls are TRBV11-3 and TRBJ2-7; TRBD1 might be the D (6 bases). Trimming shortened V by 4 bases and J by 6 bases, and 19 bases separated the two germline ends. The CDR3 contains 15 residues. Germline V gives CDR1 SGHNT, CDR2 YENEEA. Here the CDR3 DNA reads TGTGCCAGCAGCTCCCCCCCGACAGGAATTCTCGAGCAGTACTTC. It is translated as CASSSPPTGILEQYF.